This T cell receptor (beta chain) originates from a study of T cell responses to AZD1222 COVID-19 vaccine. For the study at large: Both about-4-week and about-12-week second-dose recipients were combined. Study-wide results and limits: Mostly white British, mostly female donors; authors suggested clonal diversity may be underestimated. Of spike-specific TCRs, nearly half reportedly target regions left unmutated in variants. Samples come after the peak T cell response, not at day 14.

In regard to this clone: Antigen specificity is unknown.

Method: immunoSEQ multiplex PCR; TCRdb's copy keeps in-frame clones and lacks some. This table holds 100,000 to 150,000 clones, about nine tenths found once. The CDR3 contains 10 residues. Germline CDR1 reads SNHLY; CDR2 reads FYNNEI. Trimming took 6 bases from V and 12 from J, leaving 12 bases between them. The clonotype originates from an adult in good health. V and J are TRBV2 and TRBJ2-7, with D possibly matching TRBD1 (6 bases). The starting material was peripheral blood, obtained on day 0 of AZD1222 vaccination. CDR3 sequence (DNA): TGTGCCAGCAGCGGGACACTTTCGTACTTC. Protein product: CASSGTLSYF.